This TCR beta chain was retrieved from a study of cytomegalovirus exposure and HLA in healthy donors. Overall study findings and caveats: Later analysis suggested links between common viral pathogens and several top significant clusters. Accurate HLA-A and HLA-B prediction from TCR beta sequences was reported for most subjects. The authors listed 180 or so TCR beta chains as cytomegalovirus-associated.

The CDR3 runs 11 residues. CDR1 and CDR2 from the germline V gene are DFQATT and SNEGSKA (reference sequence). V lost 0 bases and J lost 3, with 3 bases in between. Amplification used 60 Vbeta primers and 13 Jbeta primers. Sequencing was performed with immunoSEQ multiplex PCR; in TCRdb, only in-frame clones are kept and a portion is missing. The sample shows 95,000 to 100,000 clones, around four fifths of them seen only once. Regarding this clone: Antigen unknown.

This receptor was identified in a man between 40 and 49 years old in good health and CMV-seronegative. Sequenced material: PBMCs. J is TRBJ2-7 and V is TRBV20-1; D not resolved. The CDR3 DNA reads TGCAGTGCTAGAGAGAACTACGAGCAGTACGTC. Its translation: CSARENYEQYV.